This T cell receptor beta chain is drawn from a study of blood T cell repertoires in COVID-19. Study-level background: The analysed material was cDNA or gDNA that came from T cells, B-cell-depleted T cells, or PBMCs.

Here immunoSEQ multiplex PCR was the method, and the copy in TCRdb shows in-frame clones only, minus some. The sample holds about 250,000 clones, about 90% seen once. Two negative PCRs, clearance, or symptom resolution characterized the recovered Cohort 3 donors. The CDR3 extends over 11 amino acids. CDR1 SGHRS and CDR2 YFSETQ come from the germline V gene. V lost 6 bases and J 8 bases, leaving 11 bases between the germline ends. Sequencing was done on a sample of PBMCs or T cells enriched from blood (not recorded which). V is TRBV5-1 and J is TRBJ1-2, with a weak D call TRBD1 (5 bases). This clonotype originated in a woman aged 18-30 years who had recovered from COVID-19. DNA of the CDR3: TGCGCCAGCATTGGCAGGGAAGGCTACACCTTC. Translating gives CASIGREGYTF.